This record looks at one T cell receptor (beta chain) sequence and its context. Its target is unknown. The CDR3 consists of 15 residues. Trimming stripped 3 bases from V and 2 bases from J, with 11 bases between. Germline loops: CDR1 LNHDA, CDR2 SQIVND (reference sequence). Primers for the PCR totalled 60 Vbeta and 13 Jbeta. The table came from immunoSEQ multiplex PCR; TCRdb's copy has only in-frame clones and leaves some out. The repertoire holds 130,000 to 150,000 clones, with about 80% as singletons. The data derive from a study of cytomegalovirus exposure and HLA in healthy donors. Whole-study results and caveats: For most TCR beta V segments, an earlier analysis put the productive rate at about 87% or about 30% of the time.

The specimen sequenced was PBMCs. V usage is TRBV19 and J usage is TRBJ2-4; D not resolved. The TCR originated in a woman in her twenties or thirties in good health and CMV-seronegative. The DNA of the CDR3 is TGTGCCAGTAGTATTCCCCCTAGGTCCAAAAACATTCAGTACTTC. Protein sequence: CASSIPPRSKNIQYF.